This T cell receptor (beta chain) came from a study of blood T cell repertoires in COVID-19. Study overall: Sample material is recorded as cDNA or gDNA derived from T cells, B-cell-depleted T cells, or PBMCs.

The CDR3 length is 15 residues. V dropped 3 bases and J dropped 6; count of bases not matched to a gene: 10. Germline CDR1 is SEHNR and CDR2 is FQNEAQ (reference sequence). The repertoire was sequenced with immunoSEQ multiplex PCR; TCRdb's copy has only in-frame clones and lacks some. The sample holds fewer than 90,000 clones; 75% to 80% are singletons and the top ten take approximately 6.3%. Sequencing was performed on peripheral blood. The chain uses TRBV7-9 and TRBJ1-1; TRBD1 agrees at 7 bases. The origin of this receptor is a man aged 65 to 85 with COVID-19, enrolled during active disease. CDR3 DNA: TGTGCCAGCAGCTTCTGGACAGGAATAGAGGCTGAAGCTTTCTTT. Its translation: CASSFWTGIEAEAFF.